These 8 T cell receptor beta chains were sequenced from one sample in a study of identical twins. TCRdb re-called the 5' RACE reads through MiXCR, storing one row per CDR3 protein. The top ten hold 1.5% to 2% of the sample, which has around 670,000 distinct CDR3 sequences, around 6% seen once. Sequencing was performed on naive T cells sorted from blood. These TCRs come from a man aged 18 to 30 in good health.

This clonotype was observed many times. CDR3 in amino acids: CASSPPVRVTEAFF. The CDR3 nucleotides are TGTGCCAGCTCACCACCGGTCAGGGTCACTGAAGCTTTCTTT. The rearrangement joins TRBV18 to TRBJ1-1; possibly TRBD1 for D (5 bases). The CDR3 has 14 residues. Germline CDR1 and CDR2: KGHSH and LQKENI. The V gene lost 0 bases and the J gene lost 4 bases, with 9 bases spanning the gap.

The J gene is TRBJ2-5, the V gene TRBV5-1, with 7 bases matching TRBD1. Trimming took 4 bases from V and 2 from J; bases not matched to a gene: 8. The CDR3 is made up of 15 amino acids. CDR1 SGHRS and CDR2 YFSETQ come from the germline V gene. CDR3 loop: CASSIRTGPQETQYF. DNA of the CDR3: TGCGCCAGCAGCATTCGGACAGGCCCTCAAGAGACCCAGTACTTC.

In its sample, this clonotype was seen a few times. The chain couples TRBV7-8 to TRBJ2-3; 7 positions agree with TRBD2. Looked up from germline, CDR1 is SGHVS and CDR2 is FQNEAQ. The CDR3 contains 14 residues. With V trimmed by 5 bases and J by 4 bases, 6 bases remained unmatched. CDR3 region: CASSAGTNADTQYF. The CDR3 region has the DNA TGTGCCAGCAGCGCCGGGACTAACGCAGATACGCAGTATTTT.

There are a few counts of this clonotype. The chain recombines TRBV6-1 with TRBJ2-1; no clear D gene. The CDR3 is 14 residues long. Per the germline V gene, CDR1 is MNHNS and CDR2 is SASEGT. V dropped 6 bases and J dropped 2 bases, with 11 bases sitting between them. For the CDR3, the DNA is TGTGCCAGCAGCGAACACATTACCTACAATGAGCAGTTCTTC. Protein product: CASSEHITYNEQFF.

This clonotype was detected ten times or more. The V call is TRBV28, the J call TRBJ2-5; D call uncertain. This CDR3 has 11 residues. Per germline, CDR1 MDHEN and CDR2 SYDVKM. The V gene lost 3 bases and the J gene lost 6 bases, with 5 bases spanning the gap. The CDR3 coding sequence is TGTGCCAGCAGTTTCGAGAAGACCCAGTACTTC. Protein product: CASSFEKTQYF.

This clonotype occurred many times. This sequence joins TRBV5-1 and TRBJ2-1; the D is unclear. Trimming shortened V by 6 bases and J by 0 bases, and 7 bases separated the two germline ends. Germline-derived CDR1 and CDR2 are SGHRS and YFSETQ. The CDR3 consists of 13 residues. The CDR3 nucleotides read TGCGCCAGCAATGACAACTCCTACAATGAGCAGTTCTTC. Translation: CASNDNSYNEQFF.

This clonotype has ten or more counts. The chain uses TRBV5-5 and TRBJ2-5, with a possible D match to TRBD2 (5 bases). Per the germline V gene, CDR1 is SGHKS and CDR2 is YYEKEE (reference sequence). Trimming left V 0 bases short and J 5 bases short, with 14 bases between. The CDR3 totals 15 residues. CDR3 residues: CASSLVGPEGETQYF. CDR3 sequence (DNA): TGTGCCAGCAGCTTGGTCGGGCCTGAGGGCGAGACCCAGTACTTC. Full variable domain (outside the CDR3, taken from reference TRBV5-5 and TRBJ2-5): DAGVTQSPTHLIKTRGQQVTLRCSPISGHKSVSWYQQVLGQGPQFIFQYYEKEERGRGNFPDRFSARQFPNYSSELNVNALLLGDSALYLCASSLVGPEGETQYFGPGTRLLVL.

This clonotype was seen many times. CDR3 nucleotides: TGTGCCACCAGTGATACCACCGGGACAGGGGGCTCTTCTAACTATGGCTACACCTTC. Its translation is CATSDTTGTGGSSNYGYTF. J is TRBJ1-2 and V is TRBV24-1; 12 bases match TRBD1. This CDR3 has 19 residues. Germline V gene data show CDR1 as KGHDR and CDR2 as SFDVKD. The V and J ends lost 3 bases and 0 bases, in that order; junction bases with no gene match: 10.